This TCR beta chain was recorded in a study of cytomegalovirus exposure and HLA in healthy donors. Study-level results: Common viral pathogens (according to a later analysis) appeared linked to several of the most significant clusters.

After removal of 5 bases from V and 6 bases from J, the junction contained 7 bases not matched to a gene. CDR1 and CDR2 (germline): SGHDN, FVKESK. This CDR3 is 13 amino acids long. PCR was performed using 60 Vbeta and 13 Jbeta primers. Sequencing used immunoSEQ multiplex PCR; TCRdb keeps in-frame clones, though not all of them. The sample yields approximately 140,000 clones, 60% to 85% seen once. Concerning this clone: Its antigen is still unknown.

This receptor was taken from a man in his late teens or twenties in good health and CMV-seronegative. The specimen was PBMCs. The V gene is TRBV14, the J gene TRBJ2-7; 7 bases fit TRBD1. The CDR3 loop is CASSGRQGSEQYF. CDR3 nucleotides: TGTGCCAGCAGCGGACGACAGGGAAGCGAGCAGTACTTC.